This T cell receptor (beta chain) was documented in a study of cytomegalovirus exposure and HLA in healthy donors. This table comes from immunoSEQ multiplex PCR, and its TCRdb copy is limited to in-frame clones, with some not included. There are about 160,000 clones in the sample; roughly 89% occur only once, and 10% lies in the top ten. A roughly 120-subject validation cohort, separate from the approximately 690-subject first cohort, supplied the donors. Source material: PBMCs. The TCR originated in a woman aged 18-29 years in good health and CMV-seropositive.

The DNA of the CDR3 is TGTGCCAGCAGCTTACATAACGGAGAAGAGACCCAGTACTTC. Translated, it gives CASSLHNGEETQYF. The chain uses TRBV7-3 and TRBJ2-5, with D unclear. V shed 2 bases and J shed 3 bases, with 10 bases lying between them. The CDR3 has 14 amino acids. Germline CDR1 SGHTA, CDR2 FQGTGA.